This entry describes one TCR beta chain. Produced via immunoSEQ multiplex PCR; TCRdb's table is partial and in-frame only. This table has tens of thousands of clones, 90% to 97% appearing once. This sample is drawn from a study of control samples from healthy donors and cancer patients. CDR1 is SGHTA, CDR2 FQGNSA, per germline. V was shortened by 0 bases and J by 3 bases, with 11 bases between the two germline ends. This CDR3 has 15 amino acids. The clonotype comes from a woman younger than 35 in good health. Sequenced: blood. The V and J genes are TRBV7-2 and TRBJ1-1, with D unclear. The CDR3 loop is CASSLAVSSYTEAFF. The CDR3 nucleotides are TGTGCCAGCAGCTTAGCCGTGAGTTCATACACTGAAGCTTTCTTT.